The present entry profiles one TCR beta chain with its context. Its matching antigen is unknown. The germline V gene encodes CDR1 SSHAT and CDR2 FNYEAQ (reference sequence). There are 17 residues in the CDR3. J was trimmed by 1 base and V by 8 bases; bases with no gene match: 16. This sample was taken from a study of shared clonotypes between healthy human individuals. Study-level findings and limits: Among the subsets, naive ones generally showed larger estimated richness than memory ones. Relative to clonotypes present in all four donors, those not shared had lower generation probabilities. Sequencing depth was predicted to influence how clonotypes are shared among donors.

All participating donors were Caucasian adults from Nashville, Tennessee. Generated by immunoSEQ multiplex PCR, the TCRdb table keeps only in-frame clones and is missing some. The sample records roughly 1,000,000 clones, around 82% being singletons. The sequence derives from a man aged 18 to 30 in good health. Some clones in this sample may be carry-over from other donors' samples. The chain is built from TRBV7-7 and TRBJ1-1, with TRBD1 identical over 7 bases. Specimen: memory CD4+ T cells from PBMCs. The subset is: CD45RA-negative fraction. DNA for the CDR3: TGTGCCAGCCTCCGGACAGGACCCCGAGTAAAGAACACTGAAGCTTTCTTT. This translates into CASLRTGPRVKNTEAFF.